Below are 21 T cell receptor beta chains sequenced from a single sample in a study of metastatic and nonmetastatic thyroid tumors. TCRdb redid the clone calls on the PCR reads using MiXCR. The data contain about 24,000 clones, 13% of them singletons. No treatment of any kind had been given to any patient before thyroid surgery. Sequenced material: blood. The receptor set was obtained from a female donor with papillary thyroid cancer or a benign thyroid nodule (not recorded which). Some clones in this sample may be carry-over from other donors' samples.

The V and J genes are TRBV6-1 and TRBJ2-5; 7 nucleotides align to TRBD2. In germline, CDR1 is MNHNS, CDR2 SASEGT. This CDR3 region has 12 residues. Trimming at V came to 6 bases and at J to 7 bases, leaving 5 bases not matched to a gene. As DNA, the CDR3 is TGTGCCAGCAGAGGGGAGGGCGGGACCCAGTACTTC. Protein product: CASRGEGGTQYF.

V is TRBV30 and J is TRBJ1-5; D perhaps matches TRBD1 (5 bases). CDR1 and CDR2 (germline): GTSNPN, SVGIG (reference sequence). The CDR3 covers 14 residues. Between the trimmed V and J ends, which lost 1 base and 4 bases, there was a span of 11 bases. The CDR3 spells CAWSGDGNNQPQHF. The CDR3, as DNA: TGTGCCTGGAGTGGGGACGGTAATAATCAGCCCCAGCATTTT.

Worth noting for this clone: An end of the junction differs from the germline gene, which may be a read error. This sequence joins TRBV18 and TRBJ1-1; D is undetermined. Germline values: CDR1 KGHSH, CDR2 LQKENI. This CDR3 comprises 16 residues. Here the CDR3 DNA reads TGTGCCAGCTCACCACCGGGTTTGGGCTCGAACACTAAAGCTTTCTTT. It translates to CASSPPGLGSNTKAFF.

This chain links TRBV20-1 with TRBJ1-5; the D gene is possibly TRBD1 (5 bases). V lost 6 bases, J lost 1 base, and 13 bases lay in between. The germline gives CDR1 DFQATT, CDR2 SNEGSKA (reference sequence). The CDR3 contains 14 residues. The CDR3, as DNA: TGCAGTGCGAGCCTCGGACAAAGCAATCAGCCCCAGCATTTT. Its translation is CSASLGQSNQPQHF.

V is TRBV30 and J is TRBJ1-1; D is unresolved. The CDR3 totals 12 residues. The V gene's germline CDR1 is GTSNPN and CDR2 SVGIG (reference sequence). V lost 2 bases to trimming and J lost 6 bases, with 10 bases between them. The CDR3 is CAWSIELPEAFF. The CDR3 DNA reads TGTGCCTGGAGTATCGAGTTACCTGAAGCTTTCTTT.

There are many counts of this clone. The rearrangement joins TRBV27 to TRBJ2-7; tentative D call: TRBD1 (5 bases). Germline-derived CDR1 and CDR2 are MNHEY and SMNVEV (reference sequence). The germline V and J ends were trimmed by 5 bases and 2 bases, with 13 bases remaining between them. The CDR3 has 14 residues. CDR3 sequence reads: CASSRGPGTYEQYF. CDR3 sequence (DNA): TGTGCCAGCAGTCGAGGACCAGGGACCTACGAGCAGTACTTC.

About this clone itself: This may be a read error, as it is one base from a much larger clone. The chain uses TRBV11-1 and TRBJ2-1, with 11 bases matching TRBD2. The CDR3 loop spans 17 amino acids. Trimming removed 3 bases from V and 6 bases from J; junction bases left unmatched: 10. Germline V gene sequence: CDR1 SGHAT, CDR2 FQDESV (reference sequence). The DNA of the CDR3 is TGTGCCAGCAGCTTCACAGTGACTAGCGGGACCGTCAATGAGCAGTTCTTC. The encoded protein is CASSFTVTSGTVNEQFF.

In this sample, this clone turned up many times. This chain links TRBV5-1 with TRBJ2-1; 9 positions agree with TRBD2. The CDR3 extends over 16 amino acids. Germline CDR1 is SGHRS and CDR2 is YFSETQ. V gave up 2 bases and J gave up 7 bases; unmatched junction bases: 10. CDR3 DNA sequence: TGCGCCAGCAGCTTTTTCGCGGGAGGGCCGGGGAATGAGCAGTTCTTC. Translated: CASSFFAGGPGNEQFF.

V gene TRBV20-1 combines with J gene TRBJ1-6, with TRBD1 identical over 7 bases. CDR1 and CDR2 from the germline V gene are DFQATT and SNEGSKA (reference sequence). The V gene end was trimmed by 0 bases and the J gene end by 7 bases; junction bases not matched to a gene: 6. This CDR3 has 15 amino acids. The CDR3, as DNA: TGCAGTGCTAGAGATCGCGTGACAGGGAATTCACCCCTCCACTTT. This encodes CSARDRVTGNSPLHF.

This clone was observed at least ten times. This chain uses TRBV28 with TRBJ1-1, with 7 positions matching TRBD1. CDR3 length: 15 amino acids. Trimming removed 4 bases from V and 11 bases from J; junction bases left unmatched: 16. CDR1 is MDHEN, CDR2 SYDVKM, per germline. As DNA, the CDR3 is TGTGCCAGCAGTTCAACGAAACGACAGGGCCGGCGCGCTTTCTTT. Residues: CASSSTKRQGRRAFF.

In its sample, this clone was seen many times. The chain recombines TRBV10-3 with TRBJ2-1; TRBD2 matches at 9 bases. Germline assignment: CDR1 ENHRY and CDR2 SYGVKD. This CDR3 is built from 14 residues. The J segment lost 5 bases and the V segment lost 6 bases, leaving 5 bases of the junction unmatched. CDR3 loop: CAIREREDHNEQFF. As DNA, the CDR3 is TGTGCCATCAGAGAGCGGGAGGATCACAATGAGCAGTTCTTC.

This chain uses TRBV12-3 or TRBV12-4 with TRBJ1-2; perhaps TRBD1 as D (6 bases). This CDR3 comprises 17 residues. Trimming left V 6 bases short and J 2 bases short, with 22 bases between. The CDR3: CASSPDGTGIVNYGYTF. In DNA, the CDR3 is TGTGCCAGCAGCCCAGACGGTACAGGGATCGTGAACTATGGCTACACCTTC.

This clone was observed many times. The V gene is TRBV5-1, the J gene TRBJ2-5; D is possibly TRBD1 (6 bases). Germline V gene data show CDR1 as SGHRS and CDR2 as YFSETQ. Trimming took off 4 bases at V and 2 bases at J, with 15 bases between the two ends. This CDR3 has 15 amino acids. The CDR3 is CASSPSDRLQETQYF. The CDR3 nucleotides read TGCGCCAGCAGCCCGTCGGACAGACTACAAGAGACCCAGTACTTC.

This chain joins TRBV27 and TRBJ2-3; the D gene could be TRBD1 or TRBD2 (5 bases each). Germline V gene sequence: CDR1 MNHEY, CDR2 SMNVEV (reference sequence). Trimming took off 5 bases at V and 6 bases at J, with 12 bases between the two ends. The CDR3 loop spans 13 amino acids. The CDR3 DNA sequence: TGTGCCAGCAGTCCAGGGTGGGGGGATACGCAGTATTTT. Protein product: CASSPGWGDTQYF.

To note about this clone: The junction and the germline gene differ at one end; a read error may be behind it. The CDR3 DNA sequence: TGTGCCAGCAGTTTAAGACACTTGTTCACCACCAATCATCCCCAGCACTTT. This sequence encodes CASSLRHLFTTNHPQHF. The chain is built from TRBV28 and TRBJ2-4, with D uncertain. In germline, CDR1 is MDHEN, CDR2 SYDVKM. The CDR3 is made up of 17 amino acids.

This clone was counted a few times. A read error may account for a junction end that differs from germline. The CDR3 protein is CAVSESGGEKLFF. CDR3 nucleotide sequence: TGTGCCGTCAGCGAGTCGGGGGGTGAAAAACTGTTTTTT. J is TRBJ1-4 and V is TRBV10-3, with a tentative D call TRBD1 (5 bases). There are 13 residues in the CDR3. From germline, CDR1 is ENHRY and CDR2 SYGVKD.

In its sample, this clone was seen a few times. CDR3 DNA sequence: TGTGCCAGCAGTACTACCAGGGGGCGTCCCTACGAGCAGTACTTC. It translates to CASSTTRGRPYEQYF. V and J are TRBV6-1 and TRBJ2-7; TRBD1 matches 8 bases. Germline V CDR1 and CDR2: MNHNS, SASEGT. CDR3 length equals 15 residues. V lost 5 bases to trimming and J lost 2 bases; unmatched junction nucleotides: 8.

This clone was detected a few times. V gene TRBV25-1 combines with J gene TRBJ1-5; D is unclear. This CDR3 has 14 residues. The germline V gene has CDR1 MGHDK and CDR2 SYGVNS. The CDR3 region is CAAIIAYGNQPQHF. The CDR3 DNA reads as TGTGCTGCGATAATAGCTTATGGCAATCAGCCCCAGCATTTT.

This clone was observed many times. The CDR3, as DNA: TGCGCCAGCAGCTTGGAGGGGGGGATAGATACGCAGTATTTT. The encoded protein is CASSLEGGIDTQYF. The chain couples TRBV5-1 to TRBJ2-3; D may be TRBD2 (7 bases). Germline V gene lookup returns CDR1 SGHRS and CDR2 YFSETQ. Trimming took 0 bases from V and 5 from J, leaving 10 bases between them. The CDR3 spans 14 residues.

This clone was seen ten or more times. The chain carries TRBV28 and TRBJ1-1; 9 bases agree with TRBD1. The CDR3 loop spans 14 amino acids. With 3 bases clipped from V and 4 bases from J, the junction kept 3 bases outside the gene matches. Per the germline V gene, CDR1 is MDHEN and CDR2 is SYDVKM. CDR3 region: CASSLGDRVTEAFF. In DNA form, the CDR3 reads TGTGCCAGCAGTTTGGGGGACAGGGTCACTGAAGCTTTCTTT. Supplemented by reference TRBV28 and TRBJ1-1, the full variable domain reads DVKVTQSSRYLVKRTGEKVFLECVQDMDHENMFWYRQDPGLGLRLIYFSYDVKMKEKGDIPEGYSVSREKKERFSLILESASTNQTSMYLCASSLGDRVTEAFFGQGTRLTVV.

V gene TRBV11-2 combines with J gene TRBJ1-2; D may be TRBD1 (5 bases). From germline, CDR1 is SGHAT and CDR2 FQNNGV. Trimming cost V 0 bases and J 4 bases, with 12 bases left between them. This CDR3 has 15 amino acids. CDR3 residues: CASSLDPGLLYGYTF. DNA of the CDR3: TGTGCCAGCAGCTTAGATCCGGGACTGCTCTATGGCTACACCTTC.